What follows are 25 T cell receptor beta chains derived from one specimen sequenced in a study of blood T cell repertoires in COVID-19. Here immunoSEQ multiplex PCR was the method, and the copy in TCRdb shows in-frame clones only, minus some. The table records roughly 84,000 clones, roughly 80% of them present only once. Sequencing input: peripheral blood. These receptors were obtained from a woman of 80 years or more with acute or convalescent COVID-19.

The chain carries TRBV7-9 and TRBJ2-7, with D perhaps matching TRBD2 (5 bases). The CDR3 consists of 15 residues. The V end was cut by 0 bases, the J end by 3 bases, with 12 bases between. Looked up from germline, CDR1 is SEHNR and CDR2 is FQNEAQ (reference sequence). The CDR3 DNA follows: TGTGCCAGCAGCTTAGCCGACGGAGGAAGCTACGAGCAGTACTTC. Amino acid sequence: CASSLADGGSYEQYF. The complete variable domain, with remaining parts taken from reference TRBV7-9 and TRBJ2-7, reads DTGVSQNPRHKITKRGQNVTFRCDPISEHNRLYWYRQTLGQGPEFLTYFQNEAQLEKSRLLSDRFSAERPKGSFSTLEIQRTEQGDSAMYLCASSLADGGSYEQYFGPGTRLTVT.

This chain links TRBV27 with TRBJ1-1; tentative D call: TRBD1 (6 bases). The CDR3 is 14 amino acids. Germline loops: CDR1 MNHEY, CDR2 SMNVEV (reference sequence). Between the trimmed V and J ends, which lost 4 bases and 4 bases, there was a span of 13 bases. The CDR3 nucleotides are TGTGCCAGCAGTTCACAGGGTCGGGCCACTGAAGCTTTCTTT. This sequence encodes CASSSQGRATEAFF.

The rearrangement joins TRBV6-1 to TRBJ2-7; TRBD1 aligns across 11 bases. The CDR3 totals 17 residues. The germline V gene has CDR1 MNHNS and CDR2 SASEGT. Losses at the gene ends were 4 bases for V and 9 bases for J; bases not matched to a gene: 17. The CDR3 loop reads CASSAGTGGHGGQVQYF. Written as DNA, the CDR3 is TGTGCCAGCAGTGCCGGGACAGGGGGACACGGCGGTCAAGTGCAGTACTTC.

V is TRBV18 and J is TRBJ1-4; the D gene is possibly TRBD1 (6 bases). Germline V gene lookup returns CDR1 KGHSH and CDR2 LQKENI. The CDR3 has 19 amino acids. Trimming cost V 2 bases and J 3 bases, with 22 bases left between them. In nucleotides, the CDR3 is TGTGCCAGCTCACCATCACTGACAGGTCCAAGGGGTGCTAATGAAAAACTGTTTTTT. This translates into CASSPSLTGPRGANEKLFF.

V and J are TRBV6-2 or TRBV6-3 and TRBJ1-2; 9 nucleotides align to TRBD1. Trimming at V came to 2 bases and at J to 3 bases, leaving 10 bases not matched to a gene. The germline V gene encodes CDR1 MNHEY and CDR2 SVGEGT. The length of the CDR3 is 17 residues. The CDR3 DNA follows: TGTGCCAGCAGTTACGGGACAGGGAGCGCCACCCACTATGGCTACACCTTC. This translates into CASSYGTGSATHYGYTF.

V gene TRBV10-3 combines with J gene TRBJ1-2, with unresolved D. Trimming took 4 bases from V and 5 from J, leaving 5 bases between them. This CDR3 spans 11 amino acids. Germline V lookup: CDR1 ENHRY, CDR2 SYGVKD. The CDR3 is CAISGQYGYTF. CDR3 nucleotides: TGTGCCATCAGTGGGCAATATGGCTACACCTTC.

For this clone: The junction departs from germline at one end; a sequencing error may be responsible. The chain has TRBV11-3 and TRBJ2-1; tentatively, D is TRBD2 (5 bases). Germline-derived CDR1 and CDR2 are SGHNT and YENEEA. The CDR3 loop spans 14 amino acids. Here the CDR3 reads CASSLGPLSDEQFF. The CDR3, as DNA: TGTGCCAGCAGTTTAGGCCCCCTTAGCGATGAGCAGTTCTTC.

The rearrangement joins TRBV18 to TRBJ2-7; 8 bases fit TRBD2. Per germline, CDR1 KGHSH and CDR2 LQKENI. V was clipped by 3 bases and J by 8 bases; unmatched bases: 12. The CDR3 loop spans 15 amino acids. CDR3 nucleotide sequence: TGTGCCAGCTCACCCTCAGCGGGGGCACAATTACAGCAGTACTTC. Translating it yields CASSPSAGAQLQQYF.

This clone occurred a few times. The chain couples TRBV11-2 to TRBJ2-1, with a weak D call TRBD2 (5 bases). Germline V CDR1 and CDR2: SGHAT, FQNNGV. The CDR3 runs 13 residues. Trimming stripped 4 bases from V and 5 bases from J, with 9 bases between. The CDR3 is CASSSGLDNEQFF. The CDR3 nucleotides are TGTGCCAGCAGCTCCGGACTGGACAATGAGCAGTTCTTC.

The V gene is TRBV18, the J gene TRBJ2-7; D remains ambiguous. The germline V gene encodes CDR1 KGHSH and CDR2 LQKENI. Trimming stripped 0 bases from V and 3 bases from J, with 6 bases between. The CDR3 extends over 13 amino acids. CDR3 loop: CASSPPKLYEQYF. The CDR3 region has the DNA TGTGCCAGCTCACCACCGAAACTCTACGAGCAGTACTTC.

The chain links TRBV10-3 to TRBJ2-1, with 9 bases fitting TRBD1. V was pared by 7 bases and J by 5 bases, with 6 bases of the junction left unmatched. CDR3 size: 14 residues. Per the germline V gene, CDR1 is ENHRY and CDR2 is SYGVKD. The CDR3 here is CAINLGQGNNEQFF. Written as DNA, the CDR3 is TGTGCCATCAATCTGGGACAGGGAAACAATGAGCAGTTCTTC.

This sequence joins TRBV5-6 and TRBJ1-1, with D unresolved. There are 15 residues in the CDR3. V dropped 1 base and J dropped 4 bases, with 14 bases sitting between them. Germline CDR1 is SGHDT and CDR2 is YYEEEE. In DNA, the CDR3 is TGTGCCAGCAGCTTGATACAGAGGGTTGCCACTGAAGCTTTCTTT. It yields the protein CASSLIQRVATEAFF.

The rearrangement joins TRBV5-4 to TRBJ2-2, with 9 bases matching TRBD2. Germline CDR1 SGHNT, CDR2 YYREEE (reference sequence). The CDR3 extends over 18 amino acids. The junction had 23 bases not matched to a gene; V was cut back by 10 bases and J by 7 bases. CDR3 bases: TGTGCCCCCACCCCAACCCGGGGGGCGGGGGGGCGGAACGGGGAGCTGTTTTTT. It yields the protein CAPTPTRGAGGRNGELFF.

This chain connects TRBV5-8 to TRBJ1-2; TRBD1 might be the D (5 bases). The CDR3 loop spans 13 amino acids. Germline CDR1 and CDR2: SGHTS and YDEGEE. Trimming shortened V by 0 bases and J by 8 bases, and 11 bases separated the two germline ends. Here the CDR3 DNA reads TGTGCCAGCAGCTTGGGCAGGGTCCTGGGCTACACCTTC. Its protein product is CASSLGRVLGYTF.

The chain carries TRBV29-1 and TRBJ1-4, with TRBD1 as a possible D gene (6 bases). This CDR3 contains 15 residues. The V and J ends lost 6 bases and 8 bases respectively, with 22 bases between them. The germline V gene encodes CDR1 SQVTM and CDR2 ANQGSEA. CDR3 sequence reads: CSVAPGGGGGEKLFF. The CDR3 DNA reads TGCAGCGTCGCCCCCGGGGGCGGGGGAGGGGAAAAACTGTTTTTT.

This chain connects TRBV7-2 to TRBJ1-1; unclear D gene. Germline V CDR1 and CDR2: SGHTA, FQGNSA. This CDR3 contains 14 residues. The ends were cut back, 1 base at V and 1 base at J, with 7 bases in the middle. CDR3 in amino acids: CASSLGSRNTEAFF. CDR3 DNA: TGTGCCAGCAGCTTAGGTTCGCGGAACACTGAAGCTTTCTTT.

The chain couples TRBV28 to TRBJ2-5; 10 positions match TRBD1. In germline, CDR1 is MDHEN, CDR2 SYDVKM. V was clipped by 4 bases and J by 1 base; unmatched bases: 3. The CDR3 has 15 amino acids. The CDR3 sequence: CASSSGQGIQETQYF. CDR3 nucleotide sequence: TGTGCCAGCAGTTCGGGACAGGGGATCCAAGAGACCCAGTACTTC. The variable domain in full, with the rest retrieved from reference TRBV28 and TRBJ2-5, is DVKVTQSSRYLVKRTGEKVFLECVQDMDHENMFWYRQDPGLGLRLIYFSYDVKMKEKGDIPEGYSVSREKKERFSLILESASTNQTSMYLCASSSGQGIQETQYFGPGTRLLVL.

The chain combines TRBV15 with TRBJ2-5, with 10 positions matching TRBD2. Germline lookup yields CDR1 LNHNV and CDR2 YYDKDF (reference sequence). The CDR3 sequence is 15 residues long. J gave up 5 bases and V 2 bases, and 5 bases lay outside the gene matches. The CDR3 nucleotides read TGTGCCACCAGCAGACAGCGGGGGGGACTCGAGACCCAGTACTTC. It yields the protein CATSRQRGGLETQYF.

This chain connects TRBV25-1 to TRBJ2-7; D remains unclear. V was pared by 8 bases and J by 2 bases, with 22 bases between. The CDR3 spans 16 residues. Germline-derived CDR1 and CDR2 are MGHDK and SYGVNS. The CDR3 nucleotides are TGTGCCAGCTTCTTTCCTTCGGCGGCACCCACCTACGAGCAGTACTTC. Translation gives CASFFPSAAPTYEQYF.

The chain recombines TRBV7-3 with TRBJ2-3; 11 positions match TRBD2. The CDR3 totals 16 residues. The V and J ends lost 5 bases and 2 bases, in that order; junction bases with no gene match: 6. The germline gives CDR1 SGHTA, CDR2 FQGTGA. The CDR3 region has the DNA TGTGCCAGCAGCCCCCTAGCGGGAGGTAACACAGATACGCAGTATTTT. This gives the protein CASSPLAGGNTDTQYF. Based on the CDR3 plus reference TRBV7-3 and TRBJ2-3, the full variable domain is GAGVSQTPSNKVTEKGKYVELRCDPISGHTALYWYRQSLGQGPEFLIYFQGTGAADDSGLPNDRFFAVRPEGSVSTLKIQRTERGDSAVYLCASSPLAGGNTDTQYFGPGTRLTVL.

This chain joins TRBV10-3 and TRBJ2-1; 8 bases match TRBD1. The V segment lost 3 bases and the J segment 7 bases; nucleotides outside the gene matches: 8. Germline-derived CDR1 and CDR2 are ENHRY and SYGVKD. CDR3 length: 15 amino acids. The CDR3 nucleotides are TGTGCCATCAGTGATTGGACAGGGCAAGGGAATGAGCAGTTCTTC. Its translation: CAISDWTGQGNEQFF.

The V gene is TRBV9, the J gene TRBJ2-7; D is ambiguous. The CDR3 has 13 amino acids. Trimming shortened V by 0 bases and J by 5 bases, and 9 bases separated the two germline ends. Germline CDR1 is SGDLS and CDR2 is YYNGEE. Here the CDR3 reads CASSVGAVHEQYF. The CDR3 DNA reads TGTGCCAGCAGCGTAGGGGCAGTCCACGAGCAGTACTTC.

The chain is built from TRBV25-1 and TRBJ2-2, with 8 nucleotides matching TRBD1. Germline CDR1 reads MGHDK; CDR2 reads SYGVNS. Trimming at V came to 6 bases and at J to 5 bases, leaving 11 bases not matched to a gene. The CDR3 has 16 amino acids. CDR3 region: CASRYSRQGSTGELFF. CDR3 DNA: TGTGCCAGCAGGTACTCCCGACAGGGGTCAACCGGGGAGCTGTTTTTT.

This clone was observed a few times. This chain uses TRBV10-2 with TRBJ2-7; TRBD1 agrees at 7 bases. V was clipped by 5 bases and J by 0 bases; unmatched bases: 4. The CDR3 is 14 amino acids. Germline assignment: CDR1 WSHSY and CDR2 SAAADI. CDR3 loop: CASSTTGSSYEQYF. The CDR3 nucleotides are TGCGCCAGCAGTACGACAGGGAGCTCCTACGAGCAGTACTTC.

V gene TRBV9 combines with J gene TRBJ2-5; TRBD1 is a possible D gene (6 bases). Germline V gene data show CDR1 as SGDLS and CDR2 as YYNGEE. Trimming shortened V by 1 base and J by 9 bases, and 13 bases separated the two germline ends. CDR3 size: 13 residues. The CDR3 nucleotides are TGTGCCAGCAGCGTAAGGGACACCACGGCCCAGTACTTC. Amino acid sequence: CASSVRDTTAQYF.